One and the same sample provided the 22 T cell receptor beta chains below, sequenced in a study of a mutant IDH1 vaccine in newly diagnosed glioma. These receptors have no known antigen. TCRdb keeps only in-frame clones here, not all; method: immunoSEQ multiplex PCR. The sample has 55,000 to 65,000 clones, under 90% seen once. Time point defined: week 11, during vaccination. Alongside topical imiquimod, each dose of vaccine comprised 300 ug of mutant IDH1 20-mer peptide. Source: PBMCs, taken from a glioma patient whose treatment included an IDH1 peptide vaccine. All receptors derive from a man aged 30 to 45 with glioma.

The chain uses TRBV30 and TRBJ1-1; 7 bases map to TRBD1. In germline, CDR1 is GTSNPN, CDR2 SVGIG (reference sequence). J gave up 5 bases and V 1 base, and 7 bases lay outside the gene matches. There are 14 residues in the CDR3. The CDR3 region has the DNA TGTGCCTGGAGTGCAGCAGGGGGGCGGACTGAAGCTTTCTTT. This encodes CAWSAAGGRTEAFF.

J is TRBJ2-1 and V is TRBV30; 13 bases are shared with TRBD2. Germline V lookup: CDR1 GTSNPN, CDR2 SVGIG (reference sequence). With 1 base clipped from V and 0 bases from J, the junction kept 6 bases outside the gene matches. This CDR3 is 18 amino acids long. The CDR3 sequence is CAWSGLAGGQTSYNEQFF. CDR3 coding DNA: TGTGCCTGGAGTGGACTAGCGGGAGGCCAAACCTCCTACAATGAGCAGTTCTTC.

This chain links TRBV19 with TRBJ2-5; D is possibly TRBD1 or TRBD2 (5 bases each). Trimming took off 9 bases at V and 5 bases at J, with 13 bases between the two ends. Germline CDR1 LNHDA, CDR2 SQIVND (reference sequence). The CDR3 length is 12 residues. The CDR3, as DNA: TGTGCCAGCCGGGACCCCTCGGAGACCCAGTACTTC. Translating it yields CASRDPSETQYF.

V gene TRBV30 combines with J gene TRBJ1-4; 8 bases line up with TRBD1. V was clipped by 0 bases and J by 8 bases; unmatched bases: 8. Germline assignment: CDR1 GTSNPN and CDR2 SVGIG (reference sequence). This CDR3 has 15 amino acids. CDR3 coding DNA: TGTGCCTGGAGTGTAAGGGGCAGGGGGCGAGAAAAACTGTTTTTT. Its protein product is CAWSVRGRGREKLFF.

The rearrangement joins TRBV4-3 to TRBJ2-1; 7 bases agree with TRBD2. Germline-derived CDR1 and CDR2 are LGHNA and YSLEER. The CDR3 loop spans 15 amino acids. V was clipped by 3 bases and J by 8 bases; unmatched bases: 10. CDR3 DNA: TGCGCCAGCAGCCAGTCCTGGCGGGGGAGTCATGAGCAGTTCTTC. Translating gives CASSQSWRGSHEQFF.

The V gene is TRBV7-9, the J gene TRBJ2-2; D is undetermined. The germline gives CDR1 SEHNR, CDR2 FQNEAQ (reference sequence). V dropped 3 bases and J dropped 0 bases, with 8 bases sitting between them. This CDR3 region has 15 residues. CDR3 amino acids: CASSFATTNTGELFF. CDR3 in DNA: TGTGCCAGCAGCTTCGCGACAACGAACACCGGGGAGCTGTTTTTT.

The sample holds a few counts of this clone. The chain employs TRBV9 and TRBJ1-2; no definite D call. This CDR3 spans 13 amino acids. Per the germline V gene, CDR1 is SGDLS and CDR2 is YYNGEE. Trimming removed 0 bases at V and 4 bases at J, with 7 bases between. The CDR3 DNA reads TGTGCCAGCAGCGTAGCACGGGGCTATGGCTACACCTTC. This sequence encodes CASSVARGYGYTF.

The table lists this clone with a few counts. The rearrangement uses TRBV2 and TRBJ1-1, with TRBD1 identical over 7 bases. The germline V gene has CDR1 SNHLY and CDR2 FYNNEI. V was clipped by 6 bases and J by 10 bases; unmatched bases: 8. The CDR3 covers 12 residues. CDR3 sequence: CASSSDREVAFF. For the CDR3, the DNA is TGTGCCAGCAGCTCAGACAGGGAGGTAGCTTTCTTT.

The chain recombines TRBV6-1 with TRBJ2-2; tentatively, D is TRBD2 (5 bases). CDR3 size: 15 residues. Germline V gene sequence: CDR1 MNHNS, CDR2 SASEGT. V was pared by 7 bases and J by 4 bases, with 16 bases between. DNA for the CDR3: TGTGCCAGCACTCGTGAAGCGGCTACCACCGGGGAGCTGTTTTTT. Amino acid sequence: CASTREAATTGELFF.

V is TRBV11-3 and J is TRBJ2-2, with 7 bases that match TRBD1. The CDR3 spans 16 residues. Germline-derived CDR1 and CDR2 are SGHNT and YENEEA. Unmatched junction bases numbered 6, after V lost 5 bases and J lost 0 bases. The CDR3 is CASSTLRGSNTGELFF. The CDR3 DNA sequence: TGTGCCAGCAGCACGCTCAGGGGGTCGAACACCGGGGAGCTGTTTTTT.

Remarks on this clone: Sequence at one end of the junction differs from germline and may be a read error. The chain couples TRBV29-1 to TRBJ2-7; no definite D call. Germline CDR1 and CDR2: SQVTM and ANQGSEA. The CDR3 covers 12 residues. DNA of the CDR3: TGCAGCGTCGAAGACGGTACCTACGAGCAGTACTTC. Residues: CSVEDGTYEQYF.

This sequence joins TRBV4-1 and TRBJ1-2; TRBD1 matches 8 bases. The ends lost 1 base at V and 4 bases at J; junction bases unmatched: 5. CDR3 length equals 15 residues. CDR1 is MGHRA and CDR2 is YSYEKL in the germline V gene. CDR3 loop: CASSQAGTGVYGYTF. In DNA form, the CDR3 reads TGCGCCAGCAGCCAAGCTGGGACAGGCGTCTATGGCTACACCTTC.

The chain has TRBV6-1 and TRBJ1-1; a possible D gene is TRBD1 (5 bases). Germline CDR1 is MNHNS and CDR2 is SASEGT. The CDR3 is 11 amino acids. Trimming took off 8 bases at V and 1 base at J, with 5 bases between the two ends. CDR3: CASGGNTEAFF. CDR3 in DNA: TGTGCCAGCGGGGGGAACACTGAAGCTTTCTTT.

V and J are TRBV5-1 and TRBJ2-1; perhaps TRBD1 as D (6 bases). CDR3 size: 14 residues. Germline loops: CDR1 SGHRS, CDR2 YFSETQ. V was cut by 0 bases and J by 6 bases, with 10 bases left in between. The CDR3 loop reads CASSLVAGANEQFF. The CDR3 DNA reads as TGCGCCAGCAGCTTGGTGGCAGGGGCCAATGAGCAGTTCTTC.

The V and J genes are TRBV27 and TRBJ2-7; D is unresolved. This CDR3 region has 14 residues. The ends were cut back, 2 bases at V and 4 bases at J, with 12 bases in the middle. Germline V gene lookup returns CDR1 MNHEY and CDR2 SMNVEV (reference sequence). For the CDR3, the DNA is TGTGCCAGCAGTTTAAACTTTTGGGGATACGAGCAGTACTTC. It codes for CASSLNFWGYEQYF.

The V and J genes are TRBV19 and TRBJ1-1; possibly TRBD1 for D (5 bases). The ends were cut back, 1 base at V and 7 bases at J, with 16 bases in the middle. The length of the CDR3 is 15 residues. CDR1 LNHDA and CDR2 SQIVND come from the germline V gene (reference sequence). This CDR3 is CASSIAGRVGNEAFF. The CDR3, as DNA: TGTGCCAGTAGTATAGCGGGGCGTGTTGGGAATGAAGCTTTCTTT.

The rearrangement joins TRBV5-4 to TRBJ2-5; D is unresolved. Between the trimmed V and J ends, which lost 0 bases and 4 bases, there was a span of 13 bases. The CDR3 is 15 residues long. CDR1 and CDR2 (germline): SGHNT, YYREEE (reference sequence). CDR3: CASSLGGGSRETQYF. The CDR3 region has the DNA TGTGCCAGCAGCTTGGGAGGCGGAAGCAGAGAGACCCAGTACTTC. The variable domain in full, with the rest retrieved from reference TRBV5-4 and TRBJ2-5, is ETGVTQSPTHLIKTRGQQVTLRCSSQSGHNTVSWYQQALGQGPQFIFQYYREEENGRGNFPPRFSGLQFPNYSSELNVNALELDDSALYLCASSLGGGSRETQYFGPGTRLLVL.

This chain joins TRBV4-3 and TRBJ2-3, with TRBD2 identical over 8 bases. The germline gives CDR1 LGHNA, CDR2 YSLEER. The CDR3 loop spans 16 amino acids. V gave up 0 bases and J gave up 1 base; unmatched junction bases: 3. The CDR3 loop reads CASSQERRGGTDTQYF. The CDR3 DNA reads TGCGCCAGCAGCCAAGAGAGGCGGGGGGGCACAGATACGCAGTATTTT.

The CDR3 nucleotides read TGTGCCAGCAGCAAAGTTGGGCGGGCTAGCACAGATACGCAGTATTTT. This codes for CASSKVGRASTDTQYF. The genes are TRBV21-1 and TRBJ2-3; the table's D call, TRBD2, was not checked against the DNA. TRBV21-1 is recorded as a pseudogene. CDR3 length: 16 amino acids.

This chain uses TRBV6-6 with TRBJ2-7, with D tentatively TRBD1 (5 bases). CDR1 is MNHNY, CDR2 SVGAGI, per germline (reference sequence). The CDR3 spans 12 residues. The V end lost 3 bases, the J end lost 5 bases, and 8 bases lay between the germline ends. The CDR3 spells CASSYRGHEQYF. The CDR3 nucleotides are TGTGCCAGCAGTTATAGGGGCCACGAGCAGTACTTC.

The genes are TRBV9 and TRBJ1-6, with D possibly TRBD1 on 5 matching bases. V lost 3 bases and J lost 11, with 18 bases in between. This CDR3 has 15 residues. The germline V gene encodes CDR1 SGDLS and CDR2 YYNGEE. CDR3 region: CASSARQRPRAPLHF. The CDR3 DNA sequence: TGTGCCAGCAGCGCGAGACAGCGCCCTAGGGCACCCCTCCACTTT. Supplemented by reference TRBV9 and TRBJ1-6, the full variable domain reads DSGVTQTPKHLITATGQRVTLRCSPRSGDLSVYWYQQSLDQGLQFLIQYYNGEERAKGNILERFSAQQFPDLHSELNLSSLELGDSALYFCASSARQRPRAPLHFGNGTRLTVT.

The J gene is TRBJ1-4, the V gene TRBV5-4, with D uncertain. CDR1 is SGHNT and CDR2 is YYREEE in the germline V gene (reference sequence). The CDR3 has 14 residues. With 2 bases removed from V and 5 bases from J, the gap between germline ends came to 10 bases. CDR3 in amino acids: CASSFTGGNEKLFF. The DNA of the CDR3 is TGTGCCAGCAGCTTCACGGGAGGAAATGAAAAACTGTTTTTT.